The T cell receptor beta chain under discussion was sequenced for a study of blood T cell repertoires in COVID-19. Turning to the study itself: Samples taken during acute and convalescent COVID-19 were collected in the United States, Italy and Spain.

Everyone who took part was roughly 18 to 89 years old, and they came from 24 US areas. Cohorts were determined from participant-reported clinical history. What the recovered Cohort 3 donors had was two negative PCRs, clearance, or symptom resolution. Sequencing used immunoSEQ multiplex PCR; TCRdb keeps in-frame clones, though not all of them. This table has about 460,000 clones, about nine tenths appearing once. From germline, CDR1 is SGHRS and CDR2 YFSETQ. Trimming took 4 bases from V and 3 from J, leaving 10 bases between them. The CDR3 length is 13 residues. The TCR comes from a woman aged 60-75 years who had recovered from COVID-19. The V and J genes are TRBV5-1 and TRBJ1-1, with no clear D. The source material was PBMCs or T cells enriched from blood (not recorded which). Here the CDR3 DNA reads TGCGCCAGCAGCAAGTCCCGAGACACTGAAGCTTTCTTT. This gives the protein CASSKSRDTEAFF.